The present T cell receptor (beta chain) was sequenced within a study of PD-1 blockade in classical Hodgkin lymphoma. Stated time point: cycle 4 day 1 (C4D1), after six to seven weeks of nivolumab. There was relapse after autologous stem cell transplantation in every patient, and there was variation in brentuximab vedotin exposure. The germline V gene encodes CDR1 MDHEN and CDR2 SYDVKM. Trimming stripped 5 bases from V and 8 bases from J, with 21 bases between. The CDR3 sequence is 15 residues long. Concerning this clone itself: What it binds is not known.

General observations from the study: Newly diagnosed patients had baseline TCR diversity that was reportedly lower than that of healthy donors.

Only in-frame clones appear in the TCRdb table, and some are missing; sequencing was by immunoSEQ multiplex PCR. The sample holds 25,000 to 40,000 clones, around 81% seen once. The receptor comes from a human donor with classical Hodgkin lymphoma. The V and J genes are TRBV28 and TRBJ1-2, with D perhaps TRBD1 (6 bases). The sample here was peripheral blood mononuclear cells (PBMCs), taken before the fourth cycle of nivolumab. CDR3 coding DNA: TGTGCCAGCAGTGAACCCGGGACACGGAGTTTCGGCTACACCTTC. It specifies CASSEPGTRSFGYTF.